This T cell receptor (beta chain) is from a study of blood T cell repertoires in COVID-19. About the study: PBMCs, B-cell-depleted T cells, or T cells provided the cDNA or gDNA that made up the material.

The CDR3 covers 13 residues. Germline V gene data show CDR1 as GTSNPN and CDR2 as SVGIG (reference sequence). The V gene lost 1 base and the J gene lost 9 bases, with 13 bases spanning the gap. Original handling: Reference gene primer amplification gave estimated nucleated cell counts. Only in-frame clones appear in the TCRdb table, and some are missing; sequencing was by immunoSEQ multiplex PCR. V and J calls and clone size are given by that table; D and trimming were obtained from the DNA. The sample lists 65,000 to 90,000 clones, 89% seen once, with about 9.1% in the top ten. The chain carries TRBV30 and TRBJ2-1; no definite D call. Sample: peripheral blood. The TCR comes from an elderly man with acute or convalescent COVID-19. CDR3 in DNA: TGTGCCTGGAGTGGGCCCGAGGCGCGTGAGCAGTTCTTC. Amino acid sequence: CAWSGPEAREQFF.